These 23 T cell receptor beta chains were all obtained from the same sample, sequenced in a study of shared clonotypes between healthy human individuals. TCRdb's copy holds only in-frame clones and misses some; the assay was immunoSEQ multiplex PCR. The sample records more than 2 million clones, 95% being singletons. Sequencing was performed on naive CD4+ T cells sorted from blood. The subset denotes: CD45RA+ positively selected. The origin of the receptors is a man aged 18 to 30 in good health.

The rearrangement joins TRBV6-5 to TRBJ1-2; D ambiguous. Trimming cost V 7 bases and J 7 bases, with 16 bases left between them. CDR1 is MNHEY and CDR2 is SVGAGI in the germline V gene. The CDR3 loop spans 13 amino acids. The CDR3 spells CASTRTSEGGYTF. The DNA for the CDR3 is TGTGCCAGCACACGGACCTCCGAGGGTGGCTACACCTTC.

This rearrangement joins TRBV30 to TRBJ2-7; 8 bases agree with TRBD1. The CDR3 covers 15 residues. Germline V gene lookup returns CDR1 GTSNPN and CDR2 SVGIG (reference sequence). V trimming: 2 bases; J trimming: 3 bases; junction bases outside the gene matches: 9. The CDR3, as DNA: TGTGCCTGGAGTCCAGGACAGGGTCTACGCTACGAGCAGTACTTC. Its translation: CAWSPGQGLRYEQYF. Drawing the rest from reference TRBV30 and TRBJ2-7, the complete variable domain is SQTIHQWPATLVQPVGSPLSLECTVEGTSNPNLYWYRQAAGRGLQLLFYSVGIGQISSEVPQNLSASRPQDRQFILSSKKLLLSDSGFYLCAWSPGQGLRYEQYFGPGTRLTVT.

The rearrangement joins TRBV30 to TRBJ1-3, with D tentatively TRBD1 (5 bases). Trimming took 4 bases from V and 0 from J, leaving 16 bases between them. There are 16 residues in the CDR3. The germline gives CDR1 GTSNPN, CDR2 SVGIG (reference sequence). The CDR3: CAWTLWGRSSGNTIYF. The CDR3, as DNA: TGTGCCTGGACCCTATGGGGCCGTTCCTCTGGAAACACCATATATTTT.

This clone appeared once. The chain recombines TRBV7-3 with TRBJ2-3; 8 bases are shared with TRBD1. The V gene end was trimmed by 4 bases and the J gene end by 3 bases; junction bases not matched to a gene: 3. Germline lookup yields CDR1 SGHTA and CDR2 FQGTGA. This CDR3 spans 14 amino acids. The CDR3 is CASSSQGETDTQYF. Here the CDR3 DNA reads TGTGCCAGCAGCTCACAGGGGGAGACAGATACGCAGTATTTT.

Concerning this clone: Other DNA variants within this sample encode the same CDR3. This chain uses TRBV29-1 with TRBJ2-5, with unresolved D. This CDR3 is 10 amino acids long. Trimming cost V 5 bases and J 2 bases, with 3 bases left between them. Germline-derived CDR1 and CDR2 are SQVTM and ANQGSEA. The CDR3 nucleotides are TGCAGCGTTCAACAAGAGACCCAGTACTTC. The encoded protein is CSVQQETQYF.

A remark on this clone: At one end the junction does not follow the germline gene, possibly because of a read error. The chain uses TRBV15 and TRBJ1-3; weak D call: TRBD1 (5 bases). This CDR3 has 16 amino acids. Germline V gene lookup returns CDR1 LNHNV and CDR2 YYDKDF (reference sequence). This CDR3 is CATSRDSQGRGGSLHF. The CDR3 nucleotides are TGTGCCACCAGCAGAGACTCACAAGGGCGCGGGGGGTCCTTGCATTTT.

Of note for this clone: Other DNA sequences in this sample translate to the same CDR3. CDR3 region: CASSFSTGELFF. CDR3 coding DNA: TGTGCCAGCAGCTTTTCGACCGGGGAGCTGTTTTTT. The rearrangement joins TRBV7-9 to TRBJ2-2, with D uncertain. V shed 3 bases and J shed 5 bases, with 4 bases lying between them. Germline CDR1 and CDR2: SEHNR and FQNEAQ (reference sequence). The CDR3 is 12 residues long.

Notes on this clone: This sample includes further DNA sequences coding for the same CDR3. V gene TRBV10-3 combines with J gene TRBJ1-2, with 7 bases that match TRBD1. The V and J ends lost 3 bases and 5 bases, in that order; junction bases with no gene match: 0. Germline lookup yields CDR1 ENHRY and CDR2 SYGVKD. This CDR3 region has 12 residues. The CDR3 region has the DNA TGTGCCATCAGTGACAGGGGGTATGGCTACACCTTC. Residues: CAISDRGYGYTF.

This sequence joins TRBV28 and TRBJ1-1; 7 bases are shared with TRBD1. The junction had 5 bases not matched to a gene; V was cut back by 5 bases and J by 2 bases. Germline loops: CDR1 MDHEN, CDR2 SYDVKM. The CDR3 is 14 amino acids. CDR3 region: CASSTQGGNTEAFF. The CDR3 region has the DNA TGTGCCAGCAGTACCCAGGGGGGAAACACTGAAGCTTTCTTT.

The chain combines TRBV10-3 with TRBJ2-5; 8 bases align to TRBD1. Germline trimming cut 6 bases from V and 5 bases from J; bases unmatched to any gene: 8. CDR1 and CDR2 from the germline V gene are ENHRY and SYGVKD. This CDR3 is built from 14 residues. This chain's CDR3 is CAISGGQVGETQYF. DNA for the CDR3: TGTGCCATCAGCGGGGGACAGGTGGGGGAGACCCAGTACTTC.

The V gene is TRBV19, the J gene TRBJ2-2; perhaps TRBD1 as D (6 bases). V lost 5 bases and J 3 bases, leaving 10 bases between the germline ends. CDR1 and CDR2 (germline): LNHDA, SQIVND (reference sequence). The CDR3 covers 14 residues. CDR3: CASSLRQDTGELFF. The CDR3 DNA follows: TGTGCCAGTAGTCTACGACAGGACACCGGGGAGCTGTTTTTT.

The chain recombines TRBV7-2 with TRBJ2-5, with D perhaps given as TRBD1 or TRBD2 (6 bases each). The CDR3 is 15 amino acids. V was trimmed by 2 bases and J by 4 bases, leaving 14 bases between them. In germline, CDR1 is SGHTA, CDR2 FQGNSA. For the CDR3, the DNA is TGTGCCAGCAGCTTATCGAGGGGGGTAACAGAGACCCAGTACTTC. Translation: CASSLSRGVTETQYF.

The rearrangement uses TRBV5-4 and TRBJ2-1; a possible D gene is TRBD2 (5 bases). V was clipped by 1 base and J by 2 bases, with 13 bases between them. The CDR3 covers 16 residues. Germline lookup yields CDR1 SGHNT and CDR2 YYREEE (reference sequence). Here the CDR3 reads CASSLTGVGTYNEQFF. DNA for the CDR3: TGTGCCAGCAGCTTGACGGGTGTCGGGACCTACAATGAGCAGTTCTTC.

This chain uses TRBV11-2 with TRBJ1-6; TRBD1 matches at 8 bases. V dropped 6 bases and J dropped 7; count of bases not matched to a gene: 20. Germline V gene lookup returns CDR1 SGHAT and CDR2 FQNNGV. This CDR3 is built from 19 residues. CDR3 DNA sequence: TGTGCCAGCAGTCCCATTCAGGGGGCCCACATCGATTTAAATTCACCCCTCCACTTT. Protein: CASSPIQGAHIDLNSPLHF.

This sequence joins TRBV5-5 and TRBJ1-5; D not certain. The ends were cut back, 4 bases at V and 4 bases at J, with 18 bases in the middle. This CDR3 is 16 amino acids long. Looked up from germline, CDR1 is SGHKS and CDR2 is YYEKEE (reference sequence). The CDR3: CASSPGGLTLNQPQHF. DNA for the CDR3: TGTGCCAGCAGCCCCGGAGGATTGACATTGAATCAGCCCCAGCATTTT.

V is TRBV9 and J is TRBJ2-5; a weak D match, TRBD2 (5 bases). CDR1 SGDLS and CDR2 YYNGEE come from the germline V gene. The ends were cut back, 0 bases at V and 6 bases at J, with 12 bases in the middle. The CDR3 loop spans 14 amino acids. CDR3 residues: CASSVDAGMKTQYF. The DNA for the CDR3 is TGTGCCAGCAGCGTAGACGCGGGCATGAAGACCCAGTACTTC.

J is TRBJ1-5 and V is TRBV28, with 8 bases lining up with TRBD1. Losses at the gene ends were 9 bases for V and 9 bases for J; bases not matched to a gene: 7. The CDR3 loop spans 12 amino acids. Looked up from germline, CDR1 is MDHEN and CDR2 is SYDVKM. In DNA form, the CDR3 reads TGTGCCAGTGGACAGGGACTTTTGCCCCAGCATTTT. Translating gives CASGQGLLPQHF.

CDR3 protein: CASSSTLAGSAIQYF. The CDR3 DNA reads TGTGCCAGCAGCTCCACCCTCGCCGGATCGGCCATTCAGTACTTC. The gene calls are TRBV7-2 and TRBJ2-4; D ambiguous. The CDR3 totals 15 residues. CDR1 and CDR2 from the germline V gene are SGHTA and FQGNSA. V shed 4 bases and J shed 9 bases, with 19 bases lying between them.

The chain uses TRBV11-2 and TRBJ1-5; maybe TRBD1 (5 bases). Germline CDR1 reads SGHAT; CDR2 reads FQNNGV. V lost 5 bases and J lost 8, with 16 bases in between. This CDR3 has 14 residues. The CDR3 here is CASSLGGRGEPQHF. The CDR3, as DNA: TGTGCCAGCAGCCTCGGGGGTCGAGGGGAGCCCCAGCATTTT.

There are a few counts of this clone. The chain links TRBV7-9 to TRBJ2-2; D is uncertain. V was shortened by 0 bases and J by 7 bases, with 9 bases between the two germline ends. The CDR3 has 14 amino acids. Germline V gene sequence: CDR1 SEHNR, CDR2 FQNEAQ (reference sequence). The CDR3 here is CASSLASHGGELFF. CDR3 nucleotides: TGTGCCAGCAGCTTAGCCAGTCACGGCGGGGAGCTGTTTTTT.

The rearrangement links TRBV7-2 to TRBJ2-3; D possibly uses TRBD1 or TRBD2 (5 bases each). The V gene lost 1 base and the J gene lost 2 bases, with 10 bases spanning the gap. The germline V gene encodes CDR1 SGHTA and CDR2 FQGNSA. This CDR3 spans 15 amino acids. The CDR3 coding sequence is TGTGCCAGCAGCTTAGGAGGGGTAATCACAGATACGCAGTATTTT. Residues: CASSLGGVITDTQYF. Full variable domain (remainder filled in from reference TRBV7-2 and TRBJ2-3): GAGVSQSPSNKVTEKGKDVELRCDPISGHTALYWYRQSLGQGLEFLIYFQGNSAPDKSGLPSDRFSAERTGGSVSTLTIQRTQQEDSAVYLCASSLGGVITDTQYFGPGTRLTVL.

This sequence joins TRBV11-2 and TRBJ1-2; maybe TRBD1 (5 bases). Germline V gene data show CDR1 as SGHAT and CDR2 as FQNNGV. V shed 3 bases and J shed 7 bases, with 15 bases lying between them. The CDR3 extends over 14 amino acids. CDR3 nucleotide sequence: TGTGCCAGCAGCTTTCCAGGGCCCTTGGCTGGCTACACCTTC. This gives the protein CASSFPGPLAGYTF.

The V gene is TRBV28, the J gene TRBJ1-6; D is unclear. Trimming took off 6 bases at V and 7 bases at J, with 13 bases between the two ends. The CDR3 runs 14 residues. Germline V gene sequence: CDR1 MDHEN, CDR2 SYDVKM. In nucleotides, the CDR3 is TGTGCCAGCAGGGGTGGTGAGGGAAATTCACCCCTCCACTTT. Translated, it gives CASRGGEGNSPLHF.